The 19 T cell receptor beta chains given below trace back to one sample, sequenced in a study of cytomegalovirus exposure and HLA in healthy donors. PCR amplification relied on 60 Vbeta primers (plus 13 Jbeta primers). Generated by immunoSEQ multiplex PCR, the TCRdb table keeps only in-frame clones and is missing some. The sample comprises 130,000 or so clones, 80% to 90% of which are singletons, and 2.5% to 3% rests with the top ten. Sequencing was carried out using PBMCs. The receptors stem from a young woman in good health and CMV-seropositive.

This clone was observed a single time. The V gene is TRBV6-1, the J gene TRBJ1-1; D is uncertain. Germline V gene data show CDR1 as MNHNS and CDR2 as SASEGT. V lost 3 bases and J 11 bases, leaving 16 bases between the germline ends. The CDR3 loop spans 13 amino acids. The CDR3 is CASSDLGLLEAFF. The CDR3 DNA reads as TGTGCCAGCAGTGATTTGGGCTTATTAGAGGCTTTCTTT.

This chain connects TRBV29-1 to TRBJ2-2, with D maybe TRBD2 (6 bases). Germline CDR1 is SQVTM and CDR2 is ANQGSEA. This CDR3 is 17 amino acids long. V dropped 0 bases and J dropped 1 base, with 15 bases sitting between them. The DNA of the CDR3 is TGCAGCGTTGAAGATCTTCGGAGGGCCCAGAACACCGGGGAGCTGTTTTTT. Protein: CSVEDLRRAQNTGELFF.

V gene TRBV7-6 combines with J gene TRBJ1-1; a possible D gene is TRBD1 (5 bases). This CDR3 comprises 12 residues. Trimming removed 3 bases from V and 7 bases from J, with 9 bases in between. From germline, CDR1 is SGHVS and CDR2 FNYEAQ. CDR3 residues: CASSFTGGEAFF. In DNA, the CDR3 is TGTGCCAGCAGCTTCACAGGCGGTGAAGCTTTCTTT.

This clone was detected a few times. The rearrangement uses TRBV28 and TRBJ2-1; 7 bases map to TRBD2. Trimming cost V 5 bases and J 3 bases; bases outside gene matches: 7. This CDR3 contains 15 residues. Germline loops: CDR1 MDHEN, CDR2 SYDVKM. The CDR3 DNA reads TGTGCCAGCAGTATCGGACTAGGCGTCTACAATGAGCAGTTCTTC. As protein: CASSIGLGVYNEQFF.

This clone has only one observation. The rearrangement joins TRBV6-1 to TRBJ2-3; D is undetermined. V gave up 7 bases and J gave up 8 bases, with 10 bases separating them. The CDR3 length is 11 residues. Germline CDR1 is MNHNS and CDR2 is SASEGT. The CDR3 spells CASTNTPTQYF. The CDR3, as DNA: TGTGCCAGCACCAATACACCTACGCAGTATTTT.

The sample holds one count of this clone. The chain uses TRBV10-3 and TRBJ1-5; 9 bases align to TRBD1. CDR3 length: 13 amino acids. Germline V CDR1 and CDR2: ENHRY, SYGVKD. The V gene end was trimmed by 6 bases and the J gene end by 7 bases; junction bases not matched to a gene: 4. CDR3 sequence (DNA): TGTGCCATCAGACAGGGGGCTAAGCAGCCCCAGCATTTT. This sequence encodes CAIRQGAKQPQHF.

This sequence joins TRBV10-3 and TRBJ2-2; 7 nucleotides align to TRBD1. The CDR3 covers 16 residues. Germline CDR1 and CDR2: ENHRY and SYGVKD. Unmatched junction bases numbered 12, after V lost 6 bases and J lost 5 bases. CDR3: CAIRKETGTGTGELFF. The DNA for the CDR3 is TGTGCCATCAGGAAAGAGACAGGGACGGGTACCGGGGAGCTGTTTTTT.

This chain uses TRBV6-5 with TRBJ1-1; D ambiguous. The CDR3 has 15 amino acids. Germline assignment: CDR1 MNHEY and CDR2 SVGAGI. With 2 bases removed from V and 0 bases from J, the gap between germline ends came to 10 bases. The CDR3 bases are TGTGCCAGCAGTTACGGAGCAACACTGAACACTGAAGCTTTCTTT. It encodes CASSYGATLNTEAFF.

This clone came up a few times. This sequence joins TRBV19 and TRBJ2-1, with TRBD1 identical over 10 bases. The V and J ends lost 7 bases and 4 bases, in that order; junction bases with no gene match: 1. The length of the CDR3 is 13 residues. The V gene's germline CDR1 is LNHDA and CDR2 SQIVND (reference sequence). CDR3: CASMGQGYNEQFF. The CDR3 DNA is TGTGCCAGTATGGGACAGGGGTACAATGAGCAGTTCTTC.

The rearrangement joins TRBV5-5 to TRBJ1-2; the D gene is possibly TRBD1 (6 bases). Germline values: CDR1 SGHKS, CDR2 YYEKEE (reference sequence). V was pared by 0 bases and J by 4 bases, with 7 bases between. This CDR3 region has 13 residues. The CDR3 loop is CASSLGQVYGYTF. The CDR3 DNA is TGTGCCAGCAGCTTGGGACAGGTCTATGGCTACACCTTC.

The CDR3 region is CASSSRGIYYGYTF. CDR3 coding DNA: TGCGCCAGCAGTTCGAGGGGGATTTACTATGGCTACACCTTC. The V and J genes are TRBV4-1 and TRBJ1-2, with D maybe TRBD1 (6 bases). The V gene lost 6 bases and the J gene lost 3 bases, with 14 bases spanning the gap. Germline V gene data show CDR1 as MGHRA and CDR2 as YSYEKL. The CDR3 consists of 14 residues.

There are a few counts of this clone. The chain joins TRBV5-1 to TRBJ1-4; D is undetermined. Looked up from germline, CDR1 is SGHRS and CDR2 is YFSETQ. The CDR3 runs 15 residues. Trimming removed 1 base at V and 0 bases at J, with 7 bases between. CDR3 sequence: CASSLLGATNEKLFF. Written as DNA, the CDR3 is TGCGCCAGCAGCTTGTTGGGAGCAACTAATGAAAAACTGTTTTTT.

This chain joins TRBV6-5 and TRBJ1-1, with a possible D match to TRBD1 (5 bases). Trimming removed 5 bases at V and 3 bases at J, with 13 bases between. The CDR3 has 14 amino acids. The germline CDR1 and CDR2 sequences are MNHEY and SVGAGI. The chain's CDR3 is CASSPLRVDTEAFF. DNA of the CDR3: TGTGCCAGCAGTCCACTCAGGGTAGACACTGAAGCTTTCTTT.

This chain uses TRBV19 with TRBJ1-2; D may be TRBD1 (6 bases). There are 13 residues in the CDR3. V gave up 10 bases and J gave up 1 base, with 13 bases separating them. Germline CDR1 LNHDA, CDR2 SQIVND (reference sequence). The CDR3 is CAILDRNNYGYTF. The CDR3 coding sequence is TGTGCCATTTTGGACAGAAATAACTATGGCTACACCTTC.

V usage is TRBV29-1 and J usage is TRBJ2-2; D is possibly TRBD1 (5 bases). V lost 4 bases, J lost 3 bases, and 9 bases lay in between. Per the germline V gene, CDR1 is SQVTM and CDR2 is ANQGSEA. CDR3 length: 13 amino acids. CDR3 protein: CSVVQGDTGELFF. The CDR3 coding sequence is TGCAGCGTTGTGCAAGGGGACACCGGGGAGCTGTTTTTT.

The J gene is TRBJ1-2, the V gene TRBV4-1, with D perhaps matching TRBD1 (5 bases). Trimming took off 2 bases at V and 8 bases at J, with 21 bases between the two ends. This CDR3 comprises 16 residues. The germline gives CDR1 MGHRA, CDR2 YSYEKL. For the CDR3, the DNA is TGCGCCAGCAGCCAACGGGGGTGGCCAATATCGGAAGGCTACACCTTC. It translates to CASSQRGWPISEGYTF.

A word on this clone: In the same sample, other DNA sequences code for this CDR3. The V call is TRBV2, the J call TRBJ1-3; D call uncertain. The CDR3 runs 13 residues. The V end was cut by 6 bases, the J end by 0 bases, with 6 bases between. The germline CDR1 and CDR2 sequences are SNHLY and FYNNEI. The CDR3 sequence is CASSRGSGNTIYF. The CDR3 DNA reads TGTGCCAGCAGCAGAGGCTCTGGAAACACCATATATTTT.

The CDR3 spells CASSFWAPGSPQPQYF. The CDR3 DNA reads as TGTGCCAGCAGTTTCTGGGCCCCGGGGTCCCCTCAGCCCCAGTACTTC. This chain links TRBV6-5 with TRBJ2-5; a possible D gene is TRBD2 (5 bases). Per germline, CDR1 MNHEY and CDR2 SVGAGI. The germline V and J ends were trimmed by 4 bases and 9 bases, with 24 bases remaining between them. The CDR3 loop spans 16 amino acids.

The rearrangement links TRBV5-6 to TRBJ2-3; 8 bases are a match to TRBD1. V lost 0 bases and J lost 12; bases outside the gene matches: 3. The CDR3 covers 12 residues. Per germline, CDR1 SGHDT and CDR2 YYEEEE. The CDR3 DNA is TGTGCCAGCAGCTTGGGACAGGGGATCCAGTATTTT. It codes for CASSLGQGIQYF.